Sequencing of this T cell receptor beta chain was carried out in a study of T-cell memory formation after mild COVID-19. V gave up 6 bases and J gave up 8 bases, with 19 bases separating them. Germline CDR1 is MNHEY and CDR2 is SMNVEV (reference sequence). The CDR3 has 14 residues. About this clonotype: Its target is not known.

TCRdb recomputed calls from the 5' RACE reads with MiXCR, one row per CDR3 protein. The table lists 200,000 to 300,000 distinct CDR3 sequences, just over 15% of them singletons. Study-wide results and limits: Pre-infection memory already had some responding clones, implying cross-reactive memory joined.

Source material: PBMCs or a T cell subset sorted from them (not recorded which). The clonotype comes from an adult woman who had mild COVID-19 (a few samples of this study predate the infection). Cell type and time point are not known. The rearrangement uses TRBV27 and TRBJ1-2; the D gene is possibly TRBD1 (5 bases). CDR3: CASRTGGGIDGYTF. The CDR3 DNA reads TGTGCCAGCAGAACGGGGGGTGGTATCGACGGCTACACCTTC.